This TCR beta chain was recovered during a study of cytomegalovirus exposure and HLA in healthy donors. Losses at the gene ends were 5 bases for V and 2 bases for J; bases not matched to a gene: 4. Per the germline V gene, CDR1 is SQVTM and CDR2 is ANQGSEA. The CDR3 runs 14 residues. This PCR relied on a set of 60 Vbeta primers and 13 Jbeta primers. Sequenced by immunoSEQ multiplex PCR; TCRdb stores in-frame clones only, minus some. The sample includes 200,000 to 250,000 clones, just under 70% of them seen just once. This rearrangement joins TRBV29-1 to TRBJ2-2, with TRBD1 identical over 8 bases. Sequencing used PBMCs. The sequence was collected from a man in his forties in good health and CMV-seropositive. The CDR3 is CSVFGQGNTGELFF. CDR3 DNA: TGCAGCGTTTTCGGACAGGGTAACACCGGGGAGCTGTTTTTT.